These 10 T cell receptor beta chains share one sample of origin, sequenced in a study of blood T cell repertoires in COVID-19. Profiled with immunoSEQ multiplex PCR; TCRdb holds only in-frame clones, not every one. The data hold about 380,000 clones, with roughly 85% observed a single time. Specimen: peripheral blood. All receptors derive from a woman under 30 with acute or convalescent COVID-19.

The chain employs TRBV6-5 and TRBJ1-4; 9 bases line up with TRBD1. The germline V gene encodes CDR1 MNHEY and CDR2 SVGAGI. J gave up 8 bases and V 7 bases, and 8 bases lay outside the gene matches. The CDR3 extends over 14 amino acids. The CDR3 region is CASNPQGAGEKLFF. Written as DNA, the CDR3 is TGTGCCAGCAATCCACAGGGGGCTGGGGAAAAACTGTTTTTT.

The chain links TRBV18 to TRBJ2-7; 12 nucleotides line up with TRBD1. This CDR3 spans 15 amino acids. Germline CDR1 KGHSH, CDR2 LQKENI. J gave up 4 bases and V 6 bases, and 7 bases lay outside the gene matches. CDR3 region: CASSSPGQGAYEQYF. CDR3 nucleotide sequence: TGTGCCAGCTCCTCACCGGGACAGGGGGCTTACGAGCAGTACTTC. The complete variable domain, with remaining parts taken from reference TRBV18 and TRBJ2-7, reads NAGVMQNPRHLVRRRGQEARLRCSPMKGHSHVYWYRQLPEEGLKFMVYLQKENIIDESGMPKERFSAEFPKEGPSILRIQQVVRGDSAAYFCASSSPGQGAYEQYFGPGTRLTVT.

This chain uses TRBV28 with TRBJ2-3; 7 bases agree with TRBD1. Trimming cost V 6 bases and J 3 bases; bases outside gene matches: 9. Germline CDR1 and CDR2: MDHEN and SYDVKM. The CDR3 is 15 residues long. CDR3 protein: CASRLGTANTDTQYF. In DNA, the CDR3 is TGTGCCAGCAGGCTAGGGACAGCGAATACAGATACGCAGTATTTT.

The chain combines TRBV12-5 with TRBJ2-3; 8 nucleotides agree with TRBD2. The length of the CDR3 is 14 residues. The germline CDR1 and CDR2 sequences are LGHNT and FRNRAP. The V and J ends lost 7 bases and 6 bases, in that order; junction bases with no gene match: 9. CDR3 bases: TGTGCTAGTGTCCTCGGGAGGGAGGGGGATACGCAGTATTTT. This encodes CASVLGREGDTQYF.

This clone was observed once. This chain joins TRBV3-1 (or the pseudogene TRBV3-2) and TRBJ2-1, with 9 bases fitting TRBD2. The V segment lost 4 bases and the J segment 8 bases; nucleotides outside the gene matches: 12. This CDR3 comprises 16 residues. CDR1 and CDR2 from the germline V gene are LGHDT and YNNKEL (reference sequence). CDR3 region: CASSLKRGSGSYEQFF. The CDR3 DNA reads TGTGCCAGCAGCCTAAAAAGGGGTAGCGGGAGCTATGAGCAGTTCTTC.

This chain uses TRBV18 with TRBJ1-1, with a tentative D call TRBD1 (5 bases). The CDR3 extends over 13 amino acids. The germline gives CDR1 KGHSH, CDR2 LQKENI. The V gene lost 2 bases and the J gene lost 4 bases, with 8 bases spanning the gap. The CDR3 region has the DNA TGTGCCAGCTCACCATCCGGGGGCACTGAAGCTTTCTTT. Translation gives CASSPSGGTEAFF. Looking up the rest from reference TRBV18 and TRBJ1-1 gives the full variable domain: NAGVMQNPRHLVRRRGQEARLRCSPMKGHSHVYWYRQLPEEGLKFMVYLQKENIIDESGMPKERFSAEFPKEGPSILRIQQVVRGDSAAYFCASSPSGGTEAFFGQGTRLTVV.

This clone was counted between two and nine times. This chain joins TRBV9 and TRBJ1-5; D is unresolved. This CDR3 spans 13 amino acids. V was trimmed by 4 bases and J by 3 bases, leaving 8 bases between them. Germline CDR1 reads SGDLS; CDR2 reads YYNGEE. The CDR3 loop is CASSLRNNQPQHF. The CDR3, as DNA: TGTGCCAGCAGCCTGAGGAACAATCAGCCCCAGCATTTT.

This sequence joins TRBV18 and TRBJ2-7, with 9 bases lining up with TRBD1. Germline V gene sequence: CDR1 KGHSH, CDR2 LQKENI. This CDR3 comprises 13 residues. J lost 3 bases, V lost 5 bases, and 2 bases had no gene match. The CDR3 sequence is CASSSGQGYEQYF. In DNA form, the CDR3 reads TGTGCCAGCTCATCGGGACAGGGCTACGAGCAGTACTTC.

This sequence joins TRBV5-1 and TRBJ2-5; 8 bases line up with TRBD2. The junction had 13 bases not matched to a gene; V was cut back by 2 bases and J by 4 bases. This CDR3 has 17 residues. The V gene's germline CDR1 is SGHRS and CDR2 YFSETQ. The CDR3 loop is CASSFNPPGTSRETQYF. The CDR3, as DNA: TGCGCCAGCAGCTTCAACCCCCCGGGGACTAGTAGAGAGACCCAGTACTTC.

In this sample, this clone turned up a few times. V and J are TRBV12-5 and TRBJ1-2; perhaps TRBD1 as D (6 bases). CDR1 is LGHNT, CDR2 FRNRAP, per germline. V lost 5 bases to trimming and J lost 3 bases, with 13 bases between them. CDR3 length: 14 residues. This chain's CDR3 is CASGLPQGYYGYTF. In DNA form, the CDR3 reads TGTGCTAGTGGTCTCCCTCAGGGGTACTATGGCTACACCTTC.